These 20 T cell receptor beta chains share one sample of origin, sequenced in a study of T cells in localized non-small cell lung cancer. Assay: immunoSEQ multiplex PCR; the TCRdb copy retains only in-frame clones and omits some. The sample includes tens of thousands of clones, approximately 86% of them seen just once. Sequencing used PBMCs, obtained before any cancer treatment. The receptors stem from a female donor with stage II lung adenocarcinoma.

The CDR3 DNA is TGCGCCAGCAGCGCGGGACAGGTCACAGATACGCAGTATTTT. It translates to CASSAGQVTDTQYF. V is TRBV5-1 and J is TRBJ2-3; 8 bases match TRBD1. The V gene end was trimmed by 4 bases and the J gene end by 2 bases; junction bases not matched to a gene: 3. The germline V gene has CDR1 SGHRS and CDR2 YFSETQ. This CDR3 spans 14 amino acids.

This chain uses TRBV6-6 with TRBJ2-3; TRBD1 or TRBD2 may be the D gene (7 bases each). This CDR3 contains 16 residues. V lost 10 bases and J lost 3, with 23 bases in between. Looked up from germline, CDR1 is MNHNY and CDR2 is SVGAGI (reference sequence). The CDR3 DNA reads TGTGCCATCAGGGCCTCGGGGAGGGGGCAAACAGATACGCAGTATTTT. It encodes CAIRASGRGQTDTQYF.

The chain employs TRBV4-1 and TRBJ2-7, with a weak D call TRBD2 (7 bases). The germline V gene has CDR1 MGHRA and CDR2 YSYEKL. The V gene lost 0 bases and the J gene lost 2 bases, with 14 bases spanning the gap. The CDR3 is 16 residues long. The CDR3 sequence is CASSQDRGDKAYEQYF. Here the CDR3 DNA reads TGCGCCAGCAGCCAAGACCGGGGGGACAAAGCCTACGAGCAGTACTTC.

J is TRBJ1-5 and V is TRBV5-5; D remains ambiguous. This CDR3 region has 14 residues. V was cut by 4 bases and J by 6 bases, with 14 bases left in between. Germline CDR1 is SGHKS and CDR2 is YYEKEE (reference sequence). The chain's CDR3 is CASSALLSGQPQHF. CDR3 nucleotides: TGTGCCAGCAGCGCCCTGCTGTCCGGTCAGCCCCAGCATTTT.

The gene calls are TRBV5-6 and TRBJ2-1, with TRBD1 matching over 8 bases. Germline trimming cut 5 bases from V and 7 bases from J; bases unmatched to any gene: 11. CDR1 is SGHDT and CDR2 is YYEEEE in the germline V gene. The CDR3 length is 15 residues. DNA for the CDR3: TGTGCCAGCAGAGTGGGGGCAGGGGGCACGAATGAGCAGTTCTTC. Translation: CASRVGAGGTNEQFF.

CDR3 nucleotide sequence: TGTGCCAGCAGTGAATCAAGGGGGGCAGGGCAGCCCCAGCATTTT. This sequence encodes CASSESRGAGQPQHF. The V and J genes are TRBV6-1 and TRBJ1-5; D is possibly TRBD1 (6 bases). The CDR3 extends over 15 amino acids. Germline V gene sequence: CDR1 MNHNS, CDR2 SASEGT. Trimming pared 2 bases from V and 7 bases from J, leaving 15 bases between.

The chain has TRBV7-2 and TRBJ2-1; 7 positions agree with TRBD2. Germline V gene data show CDR1 as SGHTA and CDR2 as FQGNSA. The V and J ends lost 2 bases and 12 bases, in that order; junction bases with no gene match: 4. The CDR3 extends over 12 amino acids. This chain's CDR3 is CASSLIGGRQFF. The CDR3 DNA reads as TGTGCCAGCAGCTTAATCGGGGGGAGGCAGTTCTTC.

This rearrangement joins TRBV4-1 to TRBJ2-1; the D gene is possibly TRBD2 (6 bases). V lost 5 bases to trimming and J lost 7 bases, with 15 bases between them. Per germline, CDR1 MGHRA and CDR2 YSYEKL. This CDR3 contains 14 residues. CDR3 residues: CASSSAMTSNEQFF. CDR3 nucleotide sequence: TGCGCCAGCAGCTCGGCCATGACTAGTAATGAGCAGTTCTTC.

There are a few counts of this clone. The rearrangement joins TRBV5-5 to TRBJ1-5, with D hard to call. Looked up from germline, CDR1 is SGHKS and CDR2 is YYEKEE (reference sequence). V lost 6 bases and J lost 3, with 10 bases in between. This CDR3 has 13 amino acids. This CDR3 is CASNLDLNQPQHF. CDR3 in DNA: TGTGCCAGCAACCTGGACCTCAATCAGCCCCAGCATTTT. Full variable domain (rest looked up from reference TRBV5-5 and TRBJ1-5): DAGVTQSPTHLIKTRGQQVTLRCSPISGHKSVSWYQQVLGQGPQFIFQYYEKEERGRGNFPDRFSARQFPNYSSELNVNALLLGDSALYLCASNLDLNQPQHFGDGTRLSIL.

The chain couples TRBV5-1 to TRBJ2-7; D remains ambiguous. The germline V gene has CDR1 SGHRS and CDR2 YFSETQ. Trimming took 2 bases from V and 5 from J, leaving 5 bases between them. This CDR3 contains 11 residues. CDR3 residues: CASSFRDEQYF. The DNA for the CDR3 is TGCGCCAGCAGCTTTAGGGACGAGCAGTACTTC.

This chain uses TRBV9 with TRBJ1-6; D is unclear. Trimming took 4 bases from V and 3 from J, leaving 5 bases between them. This CDR3 has 13 amino acids. Germline-derived CDR1 and CDR2 are SGDLS and YYNGEE. CDR3 coding DNA: TGTGCCAGCAGCAGAATCTATAATTCACCCCTCCACTTT. Protein sequence: CASSRIYNSPLHF. The variable domain in full, with the rest retrieved from reference TRBV9 and TRBJ1-6, is DSGVTQTPKHLITATGQRVTLRCSPRSGDLSVYWYQQSLDQGLQFLIQYYNGEERAKGNILERFSAQQFPDLHSELNLSSLELGDSALYFCASSRIYNSPLHFGNGTRLTVT.

CDR3 amino acids: CASRRTGMNTEAFF. The CDR3 coding sequence is TGTGCCAGCAGACGGACAGGGATGAACACTGAAGCTTTCTTT. This chain joins TRBV6-5 and TRBJ1-1; 8 bases are shared with TRBD1. This CDR3 is 14 amino acids long. CDR1 MNHEY and CDR2 SVGAGI come from the germline V gene. Losses at the gene ends were 6 bases for V and 0 bases for J; bases not matched to a gene: 3.

The chain uses TRBV27 and TRBJ1-6, with 10 positions matching TRBD1. V shed 5 bases, J shed 9 bases, and the junction held 10 bases outside the gene matches. The CDR3 runs 16 residues. The germline gives CDR1 MNHEY, CDR2 SMNVEV (reference sequence). CDR3: CASSPTWTGGSSPLHF. The CDR3 region has the DNA TGTGCCAGCAGTCCTACCTGGACAGGGGGTAGTTCACCCCTCCACTTT.

This clone was seen once. This chain links TRBV5-1 with TRBJ2-1, with D possibly called TRBD1 or TRBD2 (5 bases each). The V and J ends lost 2 bases and 1 base respectively, with 10 bases between them. The CDR3 consists of 15 residues. CDR1 and CDR2 from the germline V gene are SGHRS and YFSETQ. CDR3 region: CASSFGTVSYNEQFF. DNA of the CDR3: TGCGCCAGCAGCTTTGGGACGGTTTCCTACAATGAGCAGTTCTTC.

In DNA, the CDR3 is TGTGCCAGCAGCTTATGGCAGGGCTACGAGCAGTACTTC. Protein sequence: CASSLWQGYEQYF. The J gene is TRBJ2-7, the V gene TRBV7-3; D is possibly TRBD1 (5 bases). The CDR3 runs 13 residues. CDR1 is SGHTA, CDR2 FQGTGA, per germline. Trimming took off 2 bases at V and 3 bases at J, with 8 bases between the two ends. Full variable domain (rest looked up from reference TRBV7-3 and TRBJ2-7): GAGVSQTPSNKVTEKGKYVELRCDPISGHTALYWYRQSLGQGPEFLIYFQGTGAADDSGLPNDRFFAVRPEGSVSTLKIQRTERGDSAVYLCASSLWQGYEQYFGPGTRLTVT.

The chain uses TRBV6-5 and TRBJ1-2; D remains unclear. In germline, CDR1 is MNHEY, CDR2 SVGAGI. V was cut by 4 bases and J by 1 base, with 7 bases left in between. The CDR3 has 13 residues. The DNA for the CDR3 is TGTGCCAGCAGTTCCACCCATAACTATGGCTACACCTTC. Translated: CASSSTHNYGYTF.

The chain uses TRBV27 and TRBJ1-1; D gene unclear. The germline V gene has CDR1 MNHEY and CDR2 SMNVEV (reference sequence). This CDR3 contains 14 residues. V lost 5 bases, J lost 1 base, and 11 bases lay in between. CDR3 region: CASSRRAENTEAFF. CDR3 sequence (DNA): TGTGCCAGCAGTCGTCGTGCAGAGAACACTGAAGCTTTCTTT.

The chain has TRBV18 and TRBJ1-4; no clear D gene. Germline V gene data show CDR1 as KGHSH and CDR2 as LQKENI. The V end was cut by 5 bases, the J end by 2 bases, with 15 bases between. This CDR3 contains 16 residues. CDR3 nucleotides: TGTGCCAGCTCAATTTCGATCCCCGGGACTAATGAAAAACTGTTTTTT. Protein sequence: CASSISIPGTNEKLFF.

Of note for this clone: Other DNA sequences in the same sample also yield this CDR3. The V call is TRBV6-6, the J call TRBJ2-5; TRBD2 might be the D (5 bases). Trimming took 0 bases from V and 5 from J, leaving 10 bases between them. This CDR3 spans 14 amino acids. Germline V gene lookup returns CDR1 MNHNY and CDR2 SVGAGI (reference sequence). The CDR3 is CASSYSEGGETQYF. CDR3 in DNA: TGTGCCAGCAGTTACTCTGAAGGCGGGGAGACCCAGTACTTC.

The genes are TRBV15 and TRBJ1-1; D ambiguous. Per the germline V gene, CDR1 is LNHNV and CDR2 is YYDKDF (reference sequence). The length of the CDR3 is 14 residues. V gave up 5 bases and J gave up 4 bases, with 14 bases separating them. CDR3 sequence: CATSLTPGSTEAFF. The CDR3 DNA is TGTGCCACCAGCCTCACGCCGGGGTCCACTGAAGCTTTCTTT.